This record concerns one T cell receptor beta chain sequence. Its antigen is unknown. The sample belongs to a study of cytomegalovirus exposure and HLA in healthy donors. Study-level points and caveats: Some TCR beta chains (roughly 160 of them) were listed as cytomegalovirus-associated. A likely sequencing artifact accounted for one observed cluster of highly shared sequence variants. In a later analysis, a missense DCLRE1C variant was linked to TCR beta V- and J-gene trimming.

The PCR had 60 Vbeta and 13 Jbeta primers. Clones were sequenced by immunoSEQ multiplex PCR, and TCRdb holds only the in-frame ones, with some missing. This sample has approximately 150,000 clones, with roughly three quarters found just once. Germline CDR1 MNHEY, CDR2 SVGAGI. Unmatched junction bases numbered 12, after V lost 5 bases and J lost 8 bases. This CDR3 region has 15 residues. Though probably carrying unrecorded immune exposures, donors were nominally healthy at sampling. This clonotype was obtained from a young woman in good health and CMV-seronegative. Material for sequencing was PBMCs. The chain recombines TRBV6-5 with TRBJ1-2; TRBD1 agrees at 9 bases. The CDR3 region is CASSRSTGGRGGYTF. The CDR3 region has the DNA TGTGCCAGCAGTCGTTCGACAGGGGGAAGGGGGGGCTACACCTTC.